These 14 T cell receptor beta chains came from one sample sequenced in a study of human T cells and chemical hapten exposure. It was unfractionated whole blood from which total RNA was extracted. As the library was built, unique molecular identifiers were attached to individual cDNA molecules. TCRdb re-called the reads with MiXCR, one entry per CDR3 protein. The sample lists about 120,000 distinct CDR3 sequences, 8% to 9.5% occurring once. The material sequenced was whole blood. Receptor source: a human donor in good health. Some clones in this sample may be carry-over from other donors' samples.

This chain connects TRBV20-1 to TRBJ2-7; 12 positions match TRBD1. V gave up 6 bases and J gave up 4 bases; unmatched junction bases: 10. The V gene's germline CDR1 is DFQATT and CDR2 SNEGSKA (reference sequence). The CDR3 has 15 amino acids. This CDR3 is CSASPGTGGFYEQYF. DNA of the CDR3: TGCAGTGCAAGCCCCGGGACAGGGGGCTTTTACGAGCAGTACTTC.

This sequence joins TRBV20-1 and TRBJ2-3; TRBD2 agrees at 15 bases. The CDR3 extends over 14 amino acids. V lost 6 bases, J lost 6 bases, and 4 bases stayed unmatched. Germline lookup yields CDR1 DFQATT and CDR2 SNEGSKA (reference sequence). The CDR3 loop is CSARTSGRGDTQYF. The CDR3 DNA is TGCAGTGCCAGGACTAGCGGGAGGGGGGATACGCAGTATTTT.

This clonotype was seen at least ten times. The chain employs TRBV18 and TRBJ2-7; 7 nucleotides agree with TRBD1. The CDR3 is made up of 16 amino acids. Germline CDR1 is KGHSH and CDR2 is LQKENI. J lost 1 base, V lost 6 bases, and 12 bases had no gene match. The CDR3 sequence is CASSRPFKGQSYEQYF. The DNA of the CDR3 is TGTGCCAGCTCCCGCCCCTTCAAGGGACAGTCCTACGAGCAGTACTTC.

Only a few counts were recorded for this clonotype. Written as DNA, the CDR3 is TGTGCCAGCAGTTTCACCTCACGGAACACTGAAGCTTTCTTT. Residues: CASSFTSRNTEAFF. The J gene is TRBJ1-1, the V gene TRBV27; D is unresolved. Trimming removed 3 bases from V and 1 base from J, with 9 bases in between. The CDR3 has 14 amino acids. CDR1 MNHEY and CDR2 SMNVEV come from the germline V gene (reference sequence).

This clonotype was seen many times. The chain is built from TRBV7-9 and TRBJ2-7; D is unresolved. CDR3 size: 13 residues. The germline CDR1 and CDR2 sequences are SEHNR and FQNEAQ (reference sequence). V lost 4 bases, J lost 5 bases, and 12 bases lay in between. CDR3 nucleotides: TGTGCCAGCAGCTCGCCTGGCTACGACGAGCAGTACTTC. It encodes CASSSPGYDEQYF. Combining the CDR3 with reference TRBV7-9 and TRBJ2-7 gives the whole variable domain DTGVSQNPRHKITKRGQNVTFRCDPISEHNRLYWYRQTLGQGPEFLTYFQNEAQLEKSRLLSDRFSAERPKGSFSTLEIQRTEQGDSAMYLCASSSPGYDEQYFGPGTRLTVT.

This clonotype appeared many times. The rearrangement uses TRBV6-2 or TRBV6-3 and TRBJ2-1; 9 nucleotides align to TRBD2. After removal of 4 bases from V and 4 bases from J, the junction contained 8 bases not matched to a gene. The CDR3 extends over 16 amino acids. Germline V gene sequence: CDR1 MNHEY, CDR2 SVGEGT. The CDR3 loop is CASSFLAGVSYNEQFF. The CDR3, as DNA: TGTGCCAGCAGTTTTTTAGCGGGGGTGTCATACAATGAGCAGTTCTTC.

This clonotype was found many times. The rearrangement links TRBV10-3 to TRBJ1-5, with D unclear. CDR3 length: 18 residues. Germline-derived CDR1 and CDR2 are ENHRY and SYGVKD. The V end lost 2 bases, the J end lost 1 base, and 18 bases lay between the germline ends. The CDR3 region is CAISELRPGERSNQPQHF. As DNA, the CDR3 is TGTGCCATCAGTGAGCTCCGGCCTGGGGAAAGGAGCAATCAGCCCCAGCATTTT.

This clonotype was detected ten times or more. The J gene is TRBJ2-5, the V gene TRBV12-3 or TRBV12-4; D is tentatively TRBD1 or TRBD2 (5 bases each). V was shortened by 5 bases and J by 2 bases, with 12 bases between the two germline ends. There are 14 residues in the CDR3. CDR3 coding DNA: TGTGCCAGCAGTCCCACAGGCGGGCAAGAGACCCAGTACTTC. Its translation is CASSPTGGQETQYF.

The CDR3, as DNA: TGTGCCAGCAGCTTAGTAAGCTGGGGGCGGGAGTACGGCTATGAGCAGTTCTTC. Amino acid sequence: CASSLVSWGREYGYEQFF. The chain combines TRBV7-9 with TRBJ2-1, with a possible D match to TRBD2 (7 bases). This CDR3 is built from 18 residues. Trimming took off 1 base at V and 8 bases at J, with 24 bases between the two ends. Per germline, CDR1 SEHNR and CDR2 FQNEAQ (reference sequence).

In its sample, this clonotype was seen a few times. The rearrangement uses TRBV25-1 and TRBJ2-7; 8 positions match TRBD1. This CDR3 has 14 amino acids. Germline trimming cut 5 bases from V and 7 bases from J; bases unmatched to any gene: 10. Germline V gene data show CDR1 as MGHDK and CDR2 as SYGVNS. CDR3 nucleotides: TGTGCCAGCAGTCCCGGGACAGGACCAGGGGAGCAGTACTTC. It translates to CASSPGTGPGEQYF.

This clonotype was seen only a few times. The chain recombines TRBV5-1 with TRBJ2-7; tentative D call: TRBD2 (5 bases). The length of the CDR3 is 16 residues. The germline CDR1 and CDR2 sequences are SGHRS and YFSETQ. V lost 1 base, J lost 0 bases, and 14 bases lay in between. The CDR3 reads CASSLNQRSRSYEQYF. The CDR3 DNA reads TGCGCCAGCAGCTTGAACCAGCGGAGCCGCTCCTACGAGCAGTACTTC.

This clonotype occurred a few times. The genes are TRBV15 and TRBJ1-1, with D perhaps TRBD1 (6 bases). The germline V and J ends were trimmed by 5 bases and 3 bases, with 22 bases remaining between them. This CDR3 has 17 amino acids. Germline V gives CDR1 LNHNV, CDR2 YYDKDF (reference sequence). In nucleotides, the CDR3 is TGTGCCACCAGCCCACTGGGGCAGGGGAATAAGGACACTGAAGCTTTCTTT. This encodes CATSPLGQGNKDTEAFF. The full variable domain, completed using reference TRBV15 and TRBJ1-1, is DAMVIQNPRYQVTQFGKPVTLSCSQTLNHNVMYWYQQKSSQAPKLLFHYYDKDFNNEADTPDNFQSRRPNTSFCFLDIRSPGLGDTAMYLCATSPLGQGNKDTEAFFGQGTRLTVV.

The sample holds a few counts of this clonotype. J is TRBJ2-2 and V is TRBV7-3; perhaps D is TRBD1 or TRBD2 (5 bases each). The ends were cut back, 6 bases at V and 1 base at J, with 15 bases in the middle. The germline V gene encodes CDR1 SGHTA and CDR2 FQGTGA. The CDR3 spans 16 residues. For the CDR3, the DNA is TGTGCCAGCAGATTGCAGGGAGAAGGGAACACCGGGGAGCTGTTTTTT. This codes for CASRLQGEGNTGELFF.

The sample holds a few counts of this clonotype. This CDR3 is CASTEPYEQYF. CDR3 nucleotide sequence: TGTGCCAGCACTGAACCCTACGAGCAGTACTTC. The chain carries TRBV6-4 and TRBJ2-7; no clear D. The CDR3 runs to 11 residues. The V gene lost 7 bases and the J gene lost 2 bases, with 6 bases spanning the gap. The germline V gene has CDR1 MRHNA and CDR2 SNTAGT.